These T cell receptor beta chains were read from a single sample in a study of spatial heterogeneity in lung cancer. MiXCR, run by TCRdb on the 5' RACE reads, gives a single entry per CDR3 protein. The data hold approximately 9,600 distinct CDR3 sequences, with approximately 8.1% observed a single time. The sample consisted of lung tumor tissue, taken at surgery. These receptors were taken from a male donor with early-stage non-small cell lung cancer. Each CDR3 is given with its conserved first and last residue. A D gene is named only where the DNA matches it firmly. Not every row has a clone size; where given, it reads once, few, many or a size class.

v_call,d_call,j_call,clone_size,cdr3_length,cdr3_aa,cdr3_nt
TRBV7-9,.,TRBJ2-5,.,13,CASSLQGWETQYF,TGTGCCAGCAGCTTACAGGGCTGGGAGACCCAGTACTTC
TRBV18,TRBD1,TRBJ2-7,many,14,CASSIGTGGYEQYF,TGTGCCAGCTCTATAGGGACAGGGGGATACGAGCAGTACTTC
TRBV25-1,.,TRBJ1-3,medium-sized,14,CASSESVTGNTIYF,TGTGCCAGCAGTGAATCCGTTACTGGAAACACCATATATTTT
TRBV18,.,TRBJ2-2,many,12,CASSPDTGELFF,TGTGCCAGCTCACCCGACACCGGGGAGCTGTTTTTT
TRBV24-1,.,TRBJ1-1,.,13,CATSAFRDSEAFF,TGTGCCACCAGTGCCTTCAGGGATTCTGAAGCTTTCTTT
TRBV5-8,.,TRBJ2-5,many,14,CASSFRTGQETQYF,TGTGCCAGCAGCTTTCGGACGGGACAAGAGACCCAGTACTTC
TRBV11-2,.,TRBJ1-1,many,12,CASSFSHTEAFF,TGTGCCAGCAGCTTTTCACACACTGAAGCTTTCTTT
TRBV28,TRBD2,TRBJ2-1,many,14,CASRGLATYNEQFF,TGTGCCAGCAGGGGACTAGCTACCTACAATGAGCAGTTCTTC
TRBV7-6,.,TRBJ2-7,.,13,CASSSSGYYEQYF,TGTGCCAGCAGCTCTTCGGGTTACTACGAGCAGTACTTC
TRBV7-3,TRBD2,TRBJ2-1,medium-sized,15,CASSEASGGAYEQFF,TGTGCCAGCAGCGAAGCTAGCGGGGGGGCCTATGAGCAGTTCTTC
TRBV7-3,.,TRBJ2-1,.,13,CASSYDSYNEQFF,TGTGCCAGCAGCTACGACAGCTACAATGAGCAGTTCTTC
TRBV12-3/TRBV12-4,.,TRBJ2-3,many,15,CASSLQGRGTDTQYF,TGTGCCAGCAGTCTACAGGGGAGGGGCACAGATACGCAGTATTTT
TRBV2,TRBD2,TRBJ2-7,.,18,CASSGLGLGTSGSYEQYF,TGTGCCAGCAGTGGGCTCGGCTTGGGGACTAGCGGATCCTACGAGCAGTACTTC
TRBV20-1,.,TRBJ2-7,medium-sized,14,CSATGRDGSYEQYF,TGCAGTGCCACGGGCCGCGACGGCTCCTACGAGCAGTACTTC
TRBV20-1,.,TRBJ1-5,many,13,CSARQGWNQPQHF,TGCAGTGCTAGACAGGGTTGGAATCAGCCCCAGCATTTT
TRBV21-1,.,TRBJ2-2,.,16,CASSPGCRPRTGELFF,TGTGCCAGCAGCCCAGGGTGTAGGCCGAGGACCGGGGAGCTGTTTTTT
TRBV20-1,.,TRBJ2-7,many,12,CSARKGPAEQYF,TGCAGTGCCCGGAAAGGCCCCGCCGAGCAGTACTTC
TRBV20-1,TRBD2,TRBJ2-7,few,16,CSARRTSGSIGYEQYF,TGCAGTGCTAGGAGGACTAGCGGGAGCATTGGCTACGAGCAGTACTTC
TRBV5-1,TRBD1,TRBJ2-7,.,14,CASRRDRYSHEQYF,TGCGCCAGCAGGCGGGACAGGTACTCCCACGAGCAGTACTTC
TRBV5-1,TRBD2,TRBJ2-1,.,17,CASSIGLAGGYGDEQFF,TGCGCCAGCAGCATAGGACTAGCGGGAGGGTATGGAGATGAGCAGTTCTTC
TRBV12-3/TRBV12-4,.,TRBJ1-3,medium-sized,16,CASSSTGGDTGNTIYF,TGTGCCAGCAGTTCGACTGGAGGTGATACCGGAAACACCATATATTTT
TRBV7-8,.,TRBJ2-1,.,14,CASFNWDGGNEQFF,TGTGCCAGTTTTAATTGGGACGGGGGCAATGAGCAGTTCTTC